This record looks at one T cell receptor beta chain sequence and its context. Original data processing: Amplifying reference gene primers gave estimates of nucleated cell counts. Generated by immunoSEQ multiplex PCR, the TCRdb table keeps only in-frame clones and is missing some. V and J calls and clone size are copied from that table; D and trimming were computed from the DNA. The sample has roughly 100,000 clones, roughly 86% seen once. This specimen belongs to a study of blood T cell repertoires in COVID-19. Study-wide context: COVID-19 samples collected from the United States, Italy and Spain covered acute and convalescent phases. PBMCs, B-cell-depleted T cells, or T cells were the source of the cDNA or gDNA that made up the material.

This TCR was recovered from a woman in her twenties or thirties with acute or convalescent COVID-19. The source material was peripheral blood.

The CDR3 DNA reads TGTGCCAGCAGCGATACAGGGTATGGCTACACCTTC. Protein sequence: CASSDTGYGYTF. The chain couples TRBV2 to TRBJ1-2, with TRBD1 as a possible D gene (6 bases). The length of the CDR3 is 12 residues. The germline V gene encodes CDR1 SNHLY and CDR2 FYNNEI. V lost 6 bases, J lost 5 bases, and 10 bases lay in between.